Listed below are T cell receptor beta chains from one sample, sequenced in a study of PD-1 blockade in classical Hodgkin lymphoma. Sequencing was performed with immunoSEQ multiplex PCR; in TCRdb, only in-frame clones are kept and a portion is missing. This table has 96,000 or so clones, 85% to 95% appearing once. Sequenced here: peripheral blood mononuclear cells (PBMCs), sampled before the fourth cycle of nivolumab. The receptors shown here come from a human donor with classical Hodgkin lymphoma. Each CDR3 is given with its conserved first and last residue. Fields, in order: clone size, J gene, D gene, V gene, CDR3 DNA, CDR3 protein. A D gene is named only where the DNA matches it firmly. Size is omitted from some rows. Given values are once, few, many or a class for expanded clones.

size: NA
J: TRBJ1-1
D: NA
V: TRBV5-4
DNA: TGTGCCAGCAGCTTGGGGAGGAACACTGAAGCTTTCTTT
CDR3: CASSLGRNTEAFF

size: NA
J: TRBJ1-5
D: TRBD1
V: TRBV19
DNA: TGTGCCAGTAGCTTTGCCGGGACAGGGATTAGCAATCAGCCCCAGCATTTT
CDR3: CASSFAGTGISNQPQHF

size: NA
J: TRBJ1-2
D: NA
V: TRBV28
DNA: TGTGCCAGCCTTGGTGGGTCTAGAGGCTACACCTTC
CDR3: CASLGGSRGYTF

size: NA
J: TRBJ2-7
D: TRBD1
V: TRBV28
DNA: TGTGCCAGCAGTTTAAGGGACAGGGTCAAAGGGCTCCACGAGCAGTACTTC
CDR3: CASSLRDRVKGLHEQYF

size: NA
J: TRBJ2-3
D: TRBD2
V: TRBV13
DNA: TGTGCCAGCAGCACGGGACTAGCGGGACCCACAGATACGCAGTATTTT
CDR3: CASSTGLAGPTDTQYF

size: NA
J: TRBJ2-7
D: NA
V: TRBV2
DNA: TGTGCCAGCAGTGAATTGGCAGGGGCGTTCTACGAGCAGTACTTC
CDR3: CASSELAGAFYEQYF

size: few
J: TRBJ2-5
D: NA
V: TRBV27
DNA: TGTGCCAGCAGTGCTTCGCCCGTGGGGGCGCTTAGGGAGACCCAGTACTTC
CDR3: CASSASPVGALRETQYF

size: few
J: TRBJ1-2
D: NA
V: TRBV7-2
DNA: TGTGCCAGCAGCTTAGTAACTAACACCGGGCGCTACACCTTC
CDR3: CASSLVTNTGRYTF

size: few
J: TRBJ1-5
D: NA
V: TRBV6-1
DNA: TGTGCCAGCAGGTATGGTCAGCCCCAGCATTTT
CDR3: CASRYGQPQHF

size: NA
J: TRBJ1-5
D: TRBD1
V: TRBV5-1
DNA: TGCGCCAGCAGCTTCTTAGGACAGGAAGGACAGCCCCAGCATTTT
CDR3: CASSFLGQEGQPQHF

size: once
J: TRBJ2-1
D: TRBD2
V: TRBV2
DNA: TGTGCCAGCAGTGATGGGACTAGCGGGAGTGGGTACAATGAGCAGTTCTTC
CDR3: CASSDGTSGSGYNEQFF

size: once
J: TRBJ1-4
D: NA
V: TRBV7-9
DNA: TGTGCCAGCAGCTTAACTCGCGGGGTCGTTAATGAAAAACTGTTTTTT
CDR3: CASSLTRGVVNEKLFF

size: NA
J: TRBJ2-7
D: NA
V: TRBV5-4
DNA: TGTGCCAGCAGCCCCCAGGGCCCAAACTCCTACGAGCAGTACTTC
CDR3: CASSPQGPNSYEQYF

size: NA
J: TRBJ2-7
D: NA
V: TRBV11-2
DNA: TGTGCCAGCAGCTTAGAGGTCACAGGTTGGTTTTACGAGCAGTACTTC
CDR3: CASSLEVTGWFYEQYF

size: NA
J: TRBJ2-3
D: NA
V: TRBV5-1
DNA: TGCGCCAGCAGCTTGGGCCTCGGGGGAGCAACTAGCACAGATACGCAGTATTTT
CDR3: CASSLGLGGATSTDTQYF

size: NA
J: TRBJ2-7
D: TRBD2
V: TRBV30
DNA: TGTGCCTGGAGTAATGTGGGAGGGCCAGACGAGCAGTACTTC
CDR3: CAWSNVGGPDEQYF

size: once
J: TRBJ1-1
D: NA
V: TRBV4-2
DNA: TGTGCCAGCAGCCAAGATTCCGGGAACATGAACACTGAAGCTTTCTTT
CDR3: CASSQDSGNMNTEAFF

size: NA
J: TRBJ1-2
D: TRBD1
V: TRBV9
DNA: TGTGCCAGCAGACGACAGGGGGATAACTATGGCTACACCTTC
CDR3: CASRRQGDNYGYTF

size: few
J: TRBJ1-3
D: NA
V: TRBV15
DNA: TGTGCCACCAGCAGAGATCCGGGGTATGGAAACACCATATATTTT
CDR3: CATSRDPGYGNTIYF

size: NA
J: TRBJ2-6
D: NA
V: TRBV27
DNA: TGTGCCAGCAGTATCTCTGGGGCCAACGTCCTGACTTTC
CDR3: CASSISGANVLTF

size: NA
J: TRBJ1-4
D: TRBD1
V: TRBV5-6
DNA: TGTGCCAGCAGCTGGGAGCAGGGGGTTAAGGGGAAACTGTTTTTT
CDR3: CASSWEQGVKGKLFF

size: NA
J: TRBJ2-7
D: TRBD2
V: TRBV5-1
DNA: TGCGCCAGCAGCAAGACTAGCGGGAGTAGAGACGAGCAGTACTTC
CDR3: CASSKTSGSRDEQYF

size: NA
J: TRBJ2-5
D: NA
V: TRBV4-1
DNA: TGCGCCAGCAGCCAATTGGTGGCTCTGGGGGGCGCCGTGGGGACCCAGTACTTC
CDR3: CASSQLVALGGAVGTQYF

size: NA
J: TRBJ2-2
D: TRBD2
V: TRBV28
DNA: TGTGCCAGCAGTCCTGGACTAGCGGGAACCGGGGAGCTGTTTTTT
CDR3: CASSPGLAGTGELFF

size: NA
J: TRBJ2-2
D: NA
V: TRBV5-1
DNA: TGCGCCAGCAGCCCAGATTGGGGGGTCACCGGGGAGCTGTTTTTT
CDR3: CASSPDWGVTGELFF

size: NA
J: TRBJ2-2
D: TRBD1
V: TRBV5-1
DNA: TGCGCCAGCAGCCTAGGACAGGGGGGCACCGGGGAGCTGTTTTTT
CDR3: CASSLGQGGTGELFF

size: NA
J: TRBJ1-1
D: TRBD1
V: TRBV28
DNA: TGTGCCAGCAGTTCCGGACAGGCGGGAACTGAAGCTTTCTTT
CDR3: CASSSGQAGTEAFF

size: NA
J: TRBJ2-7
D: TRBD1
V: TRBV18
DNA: TGTGCCAGCTCACCACCGGGGACAGGGAGCGGGGCCTACGAGCAGTACTTC
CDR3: CASSPPGTGSGAYEQYF

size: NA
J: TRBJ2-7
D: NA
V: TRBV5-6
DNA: TGTGCCAGCAGCTTGGCGGCAGGGGTTTACGAGCAGTACTTC
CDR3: CASSLAAGVYEQYF

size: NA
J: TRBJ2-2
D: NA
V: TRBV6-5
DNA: TGTGCCAGCAGTTACTCTAGCACCGGGGAGCTGTTTTTT
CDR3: CASSYSSTGELFF

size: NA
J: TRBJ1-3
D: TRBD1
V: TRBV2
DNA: TGTGCCAGCATCCCGGACAGGAACTCTGGAAACACCATATATTTT
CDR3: CASIPDRNSGNTIYF

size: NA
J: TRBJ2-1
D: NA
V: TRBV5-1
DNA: TGCGCCAGCAGCTTGGTTCTGGGGGTGGATGAGCAGTTCTTC
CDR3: CASSLVLGVDEQFF

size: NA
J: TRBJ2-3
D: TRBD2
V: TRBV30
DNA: TGTGCCTGGAGTGTCTCTAGCGGGGCATTAGATACGCAGTATTTT
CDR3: CAWSVSSGALDTQYF

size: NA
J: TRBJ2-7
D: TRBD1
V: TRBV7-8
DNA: TGTGCCAGCAGCTGGACAGGGATAACCTACGAGCAGTACTTC
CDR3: CASSWTGITYEQYF

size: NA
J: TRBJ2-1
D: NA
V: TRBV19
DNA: TGTGCCAGTAAGATTAAAACGGGGTCGTACAATGAGCAGTTCTTC
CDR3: CASKIKTGSYNEQFF

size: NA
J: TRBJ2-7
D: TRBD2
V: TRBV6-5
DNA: TGTGCCAGCAGTTACTCGAGTAGCGGGAGCATCGAGCAGTACTTC
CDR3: CASSYSSSGSIEQYF

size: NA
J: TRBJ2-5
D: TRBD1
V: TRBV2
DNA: TGTGCCAGCAGTGCGCCGCCGGGACAGACGGAGACCCAGTACTTC
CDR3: CASSAPPGQTETQYF

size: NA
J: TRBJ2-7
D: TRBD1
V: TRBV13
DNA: TGTGCCAGCAGCTTAGACGGGACAGGGGTCCACGAGCAGTACTTC
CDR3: CASSLDGTGVHEQYF

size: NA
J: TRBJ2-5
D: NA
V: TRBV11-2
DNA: TGTGCCAGCAGCTTAGGCGGGACCCTGCGGGAGACCCAGTACTTC
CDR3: CASSLGGTLRETQYF

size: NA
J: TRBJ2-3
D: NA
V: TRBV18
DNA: TGTGCCAGCTCACCAAGTGGTACCTTCTTCACAGATACGCAGTATTTT
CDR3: CASSPSGTFFTDTQYF

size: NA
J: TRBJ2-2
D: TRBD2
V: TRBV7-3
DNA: TGTGCCAGCAGCCCCGTACTAGCGGGAGGGCCGGATGCGAACACCGGGGAGCTGTTTTTT
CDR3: CASSPVLAGGPDANTGELFF

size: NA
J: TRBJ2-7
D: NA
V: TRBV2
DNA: TGTGCCAGCTATATGAGGGGGGGGTATTCCTACGAGCAGTACTTC
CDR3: CASYMRGGYSYEQYF

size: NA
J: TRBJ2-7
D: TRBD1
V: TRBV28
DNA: TGTGCCAGCAGTTTCGACAGGGACTACGAGCAGTACTTC
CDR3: CASSFDRDYEQYF

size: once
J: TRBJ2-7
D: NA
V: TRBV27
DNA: TGTGCCAGCAGTTTAGCAGGGCACGAGCAGTACTTC
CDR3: CASSLAGHEQYF

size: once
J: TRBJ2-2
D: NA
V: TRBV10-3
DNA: TGTGCCATCAACCCCCCGAGGATCGGGCTAGCGCCGAACACCGGGGAGCTGTTTTTT
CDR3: CAINPPRIGLAPNTGELFF

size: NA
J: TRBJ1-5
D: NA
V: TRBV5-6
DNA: TGTGCCAGCAGCTTAAGCCCAGGGCAGCCCCAGCATTTT
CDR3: CASSLSPGQPQHF

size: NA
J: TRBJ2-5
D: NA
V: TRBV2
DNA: TGTGCCAGCAGTTCATCGTACCAAGAGACCCAGTACTTC
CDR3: CASSSSYQETQYF

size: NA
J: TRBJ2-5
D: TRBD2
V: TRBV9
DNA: TGTGCCAGCAGCGGCGGGGGGTGGAAAGAGACCCAGTACTTC
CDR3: CASSGGGWKETQYF

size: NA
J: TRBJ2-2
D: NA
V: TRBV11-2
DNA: TGTGCCAGCAGCTTAGTAAGCAGCATCGGGGAGCTGTTTTTT
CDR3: CASSLVSSIGELFF

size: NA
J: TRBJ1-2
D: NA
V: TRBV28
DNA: TGTGCCAGCAGTTTATCCTCCCCCCTCTATGGCTACACCTTC
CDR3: CASSLSSPLYGYTF

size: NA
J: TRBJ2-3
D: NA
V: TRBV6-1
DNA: TGTGCCAGCAGTGAACTAGGACCTCCTCAAAGCACAGATACGCAGTATTTT
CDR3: CASSELGPPQSTDTQYF

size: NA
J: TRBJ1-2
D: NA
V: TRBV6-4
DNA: TGTGCCAGCAGTGCGTATGGAACCTATGGCTACACCTTC
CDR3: CASSAYGTYGYTF

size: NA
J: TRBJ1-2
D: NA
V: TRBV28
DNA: TGTGCCGGAGGGAGTACAGGGCCTTTCTATGGCTACACCTTC
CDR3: CAGGSTGPFYGYTF

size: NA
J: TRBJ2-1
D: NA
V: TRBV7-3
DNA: TGTGCCAGCAGCCTGAGCTCCTACAATGAGCAGTTCTTC
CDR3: CASSLSSYNEQFF

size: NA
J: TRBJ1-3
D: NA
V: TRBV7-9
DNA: TGTGCCAGCAGCTTAGCGGTTCGGCCCGGCTCTGGAAACACCATATATTTT
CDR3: CASSLAVRPGSGNTIYF

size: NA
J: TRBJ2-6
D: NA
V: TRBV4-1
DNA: TGCGCCAGCAGCTCAGCTCAGGGTCCAGGGGCCAACGTCCTGACTTTC
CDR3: CASSSAQGPGANVLTF

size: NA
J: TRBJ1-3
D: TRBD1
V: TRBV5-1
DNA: TGCGCCAGCAGCTTGGAGGCGGGACAGGGTTTTTCCTCCTCTGGAAACACCATATATTTT
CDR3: CASSLEAGQGFSSSGNTIYF

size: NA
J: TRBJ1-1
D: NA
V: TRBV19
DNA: TGTGCCAGTACCCCACAGCGGGTGAACACTGAAGCTTTCTTT
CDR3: CASTPQRVNTEAFF